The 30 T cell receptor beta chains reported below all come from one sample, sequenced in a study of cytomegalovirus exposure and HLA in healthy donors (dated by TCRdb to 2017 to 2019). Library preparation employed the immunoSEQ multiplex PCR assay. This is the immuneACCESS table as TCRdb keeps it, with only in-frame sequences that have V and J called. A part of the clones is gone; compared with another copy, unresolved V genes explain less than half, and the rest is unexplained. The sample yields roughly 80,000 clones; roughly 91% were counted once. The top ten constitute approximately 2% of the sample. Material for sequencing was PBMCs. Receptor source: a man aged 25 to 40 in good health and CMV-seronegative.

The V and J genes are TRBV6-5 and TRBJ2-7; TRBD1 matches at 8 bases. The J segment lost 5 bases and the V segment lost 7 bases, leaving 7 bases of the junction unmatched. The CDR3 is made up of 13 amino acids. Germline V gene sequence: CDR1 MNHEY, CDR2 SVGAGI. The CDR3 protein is CASNSGQGDEQYF. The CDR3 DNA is TGTGCCAGCAATTCAGGACAGGGCGACGAGCAGTACTTC.

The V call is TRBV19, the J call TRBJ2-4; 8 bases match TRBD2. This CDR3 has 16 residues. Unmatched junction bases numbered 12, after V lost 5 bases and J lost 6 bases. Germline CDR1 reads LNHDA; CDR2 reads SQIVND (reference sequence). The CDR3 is CASSPQGGRIGNIQYF. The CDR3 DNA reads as TGTGCCAGTAGTCCCCAAGGCGGGAGGATCGGAAACATTCAGTACTTC.

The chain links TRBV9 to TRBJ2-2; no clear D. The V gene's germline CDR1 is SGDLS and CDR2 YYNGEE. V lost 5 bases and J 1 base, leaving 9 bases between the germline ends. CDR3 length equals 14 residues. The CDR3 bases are TGTGCCAGCAGTATCTTTTTGAACACCGGGGAGCTGTTTTTT. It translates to CASSIFLNTGELFF.

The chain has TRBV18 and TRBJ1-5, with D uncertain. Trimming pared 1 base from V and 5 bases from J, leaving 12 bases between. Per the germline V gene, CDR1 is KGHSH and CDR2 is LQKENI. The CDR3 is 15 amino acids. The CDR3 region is CASSPRVYEDQPQHF. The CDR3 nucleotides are TGTGCCAGCTCACCACGCGTCTATGAGGATCAGCCCCAGCATTTT.

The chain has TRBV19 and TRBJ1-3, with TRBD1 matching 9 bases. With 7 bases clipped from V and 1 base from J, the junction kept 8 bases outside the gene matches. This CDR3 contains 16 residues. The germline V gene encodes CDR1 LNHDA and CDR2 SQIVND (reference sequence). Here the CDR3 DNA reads TGTGCCAGTACCCCCCGGGACAGGGTATCTGGAAACACCATATATTTT. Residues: CASTPRDRVSGNTIYF.

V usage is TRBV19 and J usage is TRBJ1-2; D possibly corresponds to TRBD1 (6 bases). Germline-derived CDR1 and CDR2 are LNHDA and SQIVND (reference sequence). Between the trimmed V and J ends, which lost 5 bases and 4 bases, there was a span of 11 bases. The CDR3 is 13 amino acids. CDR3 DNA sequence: TGTGCCAGTAGTTCACAGGGCTTCTATGGCTACACCTTC. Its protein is CASSSQGFYGYTF.

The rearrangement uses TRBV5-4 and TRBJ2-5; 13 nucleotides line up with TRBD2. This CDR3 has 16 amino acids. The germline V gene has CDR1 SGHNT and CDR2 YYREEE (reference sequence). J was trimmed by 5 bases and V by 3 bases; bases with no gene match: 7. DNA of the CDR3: TGTGCCAGCAGCTGGCGGACTAGCGGGAGCGGGGAGACCCAGTACTTC. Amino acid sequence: CASSWRTSGSGETQYF.

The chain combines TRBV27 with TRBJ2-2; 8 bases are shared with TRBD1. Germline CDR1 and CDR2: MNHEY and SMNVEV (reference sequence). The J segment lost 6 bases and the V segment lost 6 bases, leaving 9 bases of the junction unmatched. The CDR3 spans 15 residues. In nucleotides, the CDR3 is TGTGCCAGCAGGCCCAGACAGGGGCGGTCCGGGGAGCTGTTTTTT. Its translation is CASRPRQGRSGELFF.

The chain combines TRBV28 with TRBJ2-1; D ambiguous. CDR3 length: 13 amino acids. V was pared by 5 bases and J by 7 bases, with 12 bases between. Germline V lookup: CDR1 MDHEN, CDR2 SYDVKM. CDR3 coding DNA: TGTGCCAGCAGTGAAATAAACGGGAATGAGCAGTTCTTC. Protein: CASSEINGNEQFF.

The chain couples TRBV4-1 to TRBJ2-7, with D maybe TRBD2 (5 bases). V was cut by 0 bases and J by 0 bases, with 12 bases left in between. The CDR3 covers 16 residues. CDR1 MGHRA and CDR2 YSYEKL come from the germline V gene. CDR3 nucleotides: TGCGCCAGCAGCCAAGACGGAGGCCCGGGCTCCTACGAGCAGTACTTC. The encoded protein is CASSQDGGPGSYEQYF.

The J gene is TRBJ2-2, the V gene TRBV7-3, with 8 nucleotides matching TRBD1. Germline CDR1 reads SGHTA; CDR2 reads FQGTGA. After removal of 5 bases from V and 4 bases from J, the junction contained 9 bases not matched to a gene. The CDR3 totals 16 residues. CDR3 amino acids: CASSAAGTGSTGELFF. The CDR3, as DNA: TGTGCCAGCAGCGCCGCCGGGACAGGAAGCACCGGGGAGCTGTTTTTT.

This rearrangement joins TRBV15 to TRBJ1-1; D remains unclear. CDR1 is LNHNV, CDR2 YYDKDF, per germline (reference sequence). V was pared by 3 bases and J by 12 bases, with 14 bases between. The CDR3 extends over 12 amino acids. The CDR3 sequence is CATSRSDERPFF. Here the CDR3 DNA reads TGTGCCACCAGCAGGTCGGACGAGCGGCCTTTCTTT. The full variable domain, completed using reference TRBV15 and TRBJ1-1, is DAMVIQNPRYQVTQFGKPVTLSCSQTLNHNVMYWYQQKSSQAPKLLFHYYDKDFNNEADTPDNFQSRRPNTSFCFLDIRSPGLGDTAMYLCATSRSDERPFFGQGTRLTVV.

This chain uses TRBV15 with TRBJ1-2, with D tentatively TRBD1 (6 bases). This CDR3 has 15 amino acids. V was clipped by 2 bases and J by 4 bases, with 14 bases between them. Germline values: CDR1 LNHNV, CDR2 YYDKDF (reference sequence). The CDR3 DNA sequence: TGTGCCACCAGCAGAAGACAGGTTGATTTCTATGGCTACACCTTC. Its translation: CATSRRQVDFYGYTF.

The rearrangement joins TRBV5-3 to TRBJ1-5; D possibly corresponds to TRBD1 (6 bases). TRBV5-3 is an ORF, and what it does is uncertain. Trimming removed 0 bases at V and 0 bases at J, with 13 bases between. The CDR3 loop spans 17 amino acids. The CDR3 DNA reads TGTGCCAGAAGCTTGGCGCTCAGGGGCGGTAGCAATCAGCCCCAGCATTTT. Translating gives CARSLALRGGSNQPQHF.

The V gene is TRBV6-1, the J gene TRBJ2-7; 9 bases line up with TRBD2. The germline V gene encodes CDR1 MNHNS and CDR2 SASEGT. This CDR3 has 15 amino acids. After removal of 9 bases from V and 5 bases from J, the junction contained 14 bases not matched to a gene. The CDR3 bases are TGTGCCAGTGGCCCCGAGGCGGGAGGGTTACACGAGCAGTACTTC. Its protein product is CASGPEAGGLHEQYF.

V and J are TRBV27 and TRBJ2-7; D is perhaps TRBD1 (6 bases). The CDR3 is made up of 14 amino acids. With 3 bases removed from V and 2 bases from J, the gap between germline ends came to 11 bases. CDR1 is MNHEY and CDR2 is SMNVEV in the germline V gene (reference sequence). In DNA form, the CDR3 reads TGTGCCAGCAGTTTTGAGGACAGTACCTACGAGCAGTACTTC. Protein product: CASSFEDSTYEQYF.

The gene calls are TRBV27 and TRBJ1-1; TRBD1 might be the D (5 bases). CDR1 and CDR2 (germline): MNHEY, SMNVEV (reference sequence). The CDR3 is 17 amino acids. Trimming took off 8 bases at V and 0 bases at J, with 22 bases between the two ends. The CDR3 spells CASSTRSKAGVNTEAFF. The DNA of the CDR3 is TGTGCCAGCTCCACCAGAAGCAAGGCGGGGGTGAACACTGAAGCTTTCTTT.

The CDR3 DNA is TGCGCCAGCAGCCAAGAAGGGGCCGGTAACACTGAAGCTTTCTTT. It is translated as CASSQEGAGNTEAFF. The V and J genes are TRBV4-1 and TRBJ1-1; TRBD1 might be the D (5 bases). The germline V gene has CDR1 MGHRA and CDR2 YSYEKL. The CDR3 is made up of 15 amino acids. V was clipped by 0 bases and J by 2 bases, with 10 bases between them.

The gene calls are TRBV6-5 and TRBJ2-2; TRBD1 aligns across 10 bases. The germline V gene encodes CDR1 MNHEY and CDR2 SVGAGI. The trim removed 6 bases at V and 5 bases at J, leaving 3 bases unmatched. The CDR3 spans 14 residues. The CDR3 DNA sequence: TGTGCCAGCAGCCGGGACAGGGGTACCGGGGAGCTGTTTTTT. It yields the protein CASSRDRGTGELFF.

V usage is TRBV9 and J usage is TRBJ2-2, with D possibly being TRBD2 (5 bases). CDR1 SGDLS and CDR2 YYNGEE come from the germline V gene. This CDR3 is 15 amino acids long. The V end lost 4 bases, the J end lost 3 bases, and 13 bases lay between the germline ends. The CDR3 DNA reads TGTGCCAGCAGCAACCTAGCTGGAGACACCGGGGAGCTGTTTTTT. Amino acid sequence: CASSNLAGDTGELFF. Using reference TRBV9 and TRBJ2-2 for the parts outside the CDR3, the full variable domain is DSGVTQTPKHLITATGQRVTLRCSPRSGDLSVYWYQQSLDQGLQFLIQYYNGEERAKGNILERFSAQQFPDLHSELNLSSLELGDSALYFCASSNLAGDTGELFFGEGSRLTVL.

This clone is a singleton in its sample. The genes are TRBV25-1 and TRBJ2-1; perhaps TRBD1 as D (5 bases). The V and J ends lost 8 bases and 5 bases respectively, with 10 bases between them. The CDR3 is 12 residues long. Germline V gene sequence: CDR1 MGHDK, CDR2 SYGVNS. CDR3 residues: CASSGIHNEQFF. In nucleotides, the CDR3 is TGTGCCAGCTCAGGGATCCACAATGAGCAGTTCTTC.

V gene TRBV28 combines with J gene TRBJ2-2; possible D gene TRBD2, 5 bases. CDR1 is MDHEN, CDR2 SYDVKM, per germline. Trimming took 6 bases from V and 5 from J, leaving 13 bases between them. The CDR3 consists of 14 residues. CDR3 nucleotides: TGTGCCAGCAGCAACACCGGAGGTACCGGGGAGCTGTTTTTT. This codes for CASSNTGGTGELFF.

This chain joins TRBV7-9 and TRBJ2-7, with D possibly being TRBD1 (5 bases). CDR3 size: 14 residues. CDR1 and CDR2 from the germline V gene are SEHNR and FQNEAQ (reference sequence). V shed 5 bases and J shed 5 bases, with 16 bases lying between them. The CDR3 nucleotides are TGTGCCAGCAGCCTCCTAGGACAAGGGAACGAGCAGTACTTC. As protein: CASSLLGQGNEQYF.

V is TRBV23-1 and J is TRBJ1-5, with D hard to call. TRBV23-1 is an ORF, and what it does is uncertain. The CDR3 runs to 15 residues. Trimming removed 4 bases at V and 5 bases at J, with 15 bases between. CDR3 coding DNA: TGCGCCAGCAGTCGAAGGGATCGGGAAGATCAGCCCCAGCATTTT. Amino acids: CASSRRDREDQPQHF.

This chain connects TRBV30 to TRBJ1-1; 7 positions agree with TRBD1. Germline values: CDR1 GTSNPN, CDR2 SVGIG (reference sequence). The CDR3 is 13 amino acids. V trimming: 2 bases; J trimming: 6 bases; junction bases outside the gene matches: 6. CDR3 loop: CAWSYGQVSEAFF. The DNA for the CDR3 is TGTGCCTGGAGTTATGGACAGGTCTCTGAAGCTTTCTTT.

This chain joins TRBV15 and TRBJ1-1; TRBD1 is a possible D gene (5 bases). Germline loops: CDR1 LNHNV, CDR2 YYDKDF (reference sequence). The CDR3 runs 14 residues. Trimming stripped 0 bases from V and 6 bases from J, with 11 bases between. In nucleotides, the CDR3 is TGTGCCACCAGCAGAGATCACGGGGGACCTGAAGCTTTCTTT. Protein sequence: CATSRDHGGPEAFF.

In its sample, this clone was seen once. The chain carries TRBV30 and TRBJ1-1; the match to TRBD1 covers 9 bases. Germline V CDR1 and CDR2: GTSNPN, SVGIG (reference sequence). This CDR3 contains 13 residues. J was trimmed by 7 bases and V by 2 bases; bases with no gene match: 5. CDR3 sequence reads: CAWSWTGASEAFF. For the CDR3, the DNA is TGTGCCTGGAGTTGGACAGGGGCTAGTGAAGCTTTCTTT.

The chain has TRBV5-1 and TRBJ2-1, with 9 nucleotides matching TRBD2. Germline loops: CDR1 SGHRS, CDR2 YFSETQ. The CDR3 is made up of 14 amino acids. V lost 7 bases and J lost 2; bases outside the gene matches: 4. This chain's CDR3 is CASFSGGPYNEQFF. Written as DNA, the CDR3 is TGCGCCAGCTTTAGCGGGGGACCCTACAATGAGCAGTTCTTC.

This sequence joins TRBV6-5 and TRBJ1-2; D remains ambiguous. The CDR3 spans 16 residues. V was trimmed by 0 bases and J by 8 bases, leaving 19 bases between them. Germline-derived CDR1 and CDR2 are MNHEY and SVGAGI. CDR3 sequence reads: CASSYSRDPRGGGYTF. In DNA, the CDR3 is TGTGCCAGCAGTTACTCGAGGGATCCCCGGGGAGGAGGCTACACCTTC.

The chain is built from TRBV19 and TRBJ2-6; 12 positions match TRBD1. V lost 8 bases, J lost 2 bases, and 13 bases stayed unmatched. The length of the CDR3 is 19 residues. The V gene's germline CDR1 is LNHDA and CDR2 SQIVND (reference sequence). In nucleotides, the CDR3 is TGTGCCAGTTTGTCTCAAACGGGACAGGGGGCCCCTGGGGCCAACGTCCTGACTTTC. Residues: CASLSQTGQGAPGANVLTF.